These T cell receptor beta chains were read from a single sample in a study of a mutant IDH1 vaccine in newly diagnosed glioma. The method was immunoSEQ multiplex PCR; TCRdb's version includes in-frame clones alone and lacks a portion of them. This sample has about 24,000 clones, with 84% found just once. These TCRs' antigens remain unknown. Sequencing was performed on PBMCs, taken from a glioma patient whose treatment included an IDH1 peptide vaccine. All receptors derive from a man aged 40-55 years with glioma. Each CDR3 is given with its conserved first and last residue. The order of the fields is D gene, J gene, clone size, V gene, CDR3 DNA, CDR3 protein. D genes are given only for firm matches. Expanded clones get a size class; other rows say once, few or many, or leave the size out.

d_gene: .
j_gene: TRBJ2-7
abundance: .
v_gene: TRBV14
CDR3nt: TGTGCCAGCAGCCAAGCGACGGGTCTAGAGTACGAGCAGTACTTC
CDR3aa: CASSQATGLEYEQYF

d_gene: TRBD1
j_gene: TRBJ1-3
abundance: .
v_gene: TRBV5-6
CDR3nt: TGTGCCAGCAGCCGAAACAGGGGGCGATACACCATATATTTT
CDR3aa: CASSRNRGRYTIYF

d_gene: .
j_gene: TRBJ2-7
abundance: .
v_gene: TRBV7-9
CDR3nt: TGTGCCAGCAGCCGGACTCAGGGGAGGGCCTACGAGCAGTACTTC
CDR3aa: CASSRTQGRAYEQYF

d_gene: .
j_gene: TRBJ1-1
abundance: few
v_gene: TRBV28
CDR3nt: TGTGCCAGCAGTCCCGGGGCGGGGACTGAAGCTTTCTTT
CDR3aa: CASSPGAGTEAFF

d_gene: TRBD2
j_gene: TRBJ2-1
abundance: .
v_gene: TRBV10-3
CDR3nt: TGTGCCATCAGTGGACTAGCGGGTATCAATGAGCAGTTCTTC
CDR3aa: CAISGLAGINEQFF

d_gene: .
j_gene: TRBJ2-1
abundance: .
v_gene: TRBV6-1
CDR3nt: TGTGCCAGCAGTGCCGGATTTAGCTCCTACAATGAGCAGTTCTTC
CDR3aa: CASSAGFSSYNEQFF

d_gene: .
j_gene: TRBJ1-1
abundance: .
v_gene: TRBV29-1
CDR3nt: TGCAGCGCCCAGGACACGAACACTGAAGCTTTCTTT
CDR3aa: CSAQDTNTEAFF

d_gene: .
j_gene: TRBJ1-2
abundance: .
v_gene: TRBV9
CDR3nt: TGTGCCAGCAGCATTAGTCGGGGACTACTTGGCTACACCTTC
CDR3aa: CASSISRGLLGYTF

d_gene: TRBD1
j_gene: TRBJ2-7
abundance: .
v_gene: TRBV5-8
CDR3nt: TGTGCCAGCAACTTAGGACAGGGGATTACCTACGAGCAGTACTTC
CDR3aa: CASNLGQGITYEQYF

d_gene: .
j_gene: TRBJ1-1
abundance: .
v_gene: TRBV6-5
CDR3nt: TGTGCCAGCAGTTACTCGGTGACTGAAGCTTTCTTT
CDR3aa: CASSYSVTEAFF

d_gene: .
j_gene: TRBJ2-1
abundance: few
v_gene: TRBV6-5
CDR3nt: TGTGCCAGCAGTTATTCGCGGATCTACAATGAGCAGTTCTTC
CDR3aa: CASSYSRIYNEQFF

d_gene: .
j_gene: TRBJ2-5
abundance: once
v_gene: TRBV14
CDR3nt: TGTGCCAGCAGCCAAGTGATAGAGACCCAGTACTTC
CDR3aa: CASSQVIETQYF

d_gene: .
j_gene: TRBJ1-2
abundance: once
v_gene: TRBV5-8
CDR3nt: TGTGCCAGCAGGGCCGGGGGAAGATATGGCTACACCTTC
CDR3aa: CASRAGGRYGYTF

d_gene: .
j_gene: TRBJ1-2
abundance: .
v_gene: TRBV5-6
CDR3nt: TGTGCCAGCAGCTTAGGGAGGGTTAACTATGGCTACACCTTC
CDR3aa: CASSLGRVNYGYTF

d_gene: TRBD2
j_gene: TRBJ2-3
abundance: .
v_gene: TRBV7-2
CDR3nt: TGTGCCAGCAGCTTAGCGTACCCCGGACTAGCGGGAGCGGAGGACTGGGATACGCAGTATTTT
CDR3aa: CASSLAYPGLAGAEDWDTQYF

d_gene: .
j_gene: TRBJ2-7
abundance: .
v_gene: TRBV2
CDR3nt: TGTGCCAGCAGTGAAATTACTAGAGTAACTCACTACGAGCAGTACTTC
CDR3aa: CASSEITRVTHYEQYF

d_gene: TRBD1
j_gene: TRBJ1-2
abundance: .
v_gene: TRBV27
CDR3nt: TGTGCCAGCAGTTCACCCGGGACAGGGTTAGGCTACACCTTC
CDR3aa: CASSSPGTGLGYTF

d_gene: TRBD2
j_gene: TRBJ2-3
abundance: .
v_gene: TRBV19
CDR3nt: TGTGCCAGTAGTCCCGTGGCGGGAGGGCCTTCCCCTAGCACAGATACGCAGTATTTT
CDR3aa: CASSPVAGGPSPSTDTQYF

d_gene: .
j_gene: TRBJ2-6
abundance: few
v_gene: TRBV7-2
CDR3nt: TGTGCCAGCAGCTTAGAGGGTTGGGCCAACGTCCTGACTTTC
CDR3aa: CASSLEGWANVLTF

d_gene: TRBD2
j_gene: TRBJ2-7
abundance: .
v_gene: TRBV5-6
CDR3nt: TGTGCCAGCAGCCACGAGGCACAGGGGATCCCTAGCGGGAACCTGGGGCAGTACTTC
CDR3aa: CASSHEAQGIPSGNLGQYF

d_gene: .
j_gene: TRBJ2-1
abundance: once
v_gene: TRBV18
CDR3nt: TGTGCCAGCTCACCTCCCTCCCGGGACTACAATGAGCAGTTCTTC
CDR3aa: CASSPPSRDYNEQFF

d_gene: .
j_gene: TRBJ1-5
abundance: few
v_gene: TRBV28
CDR3nt: TGTGCCAGCAGTACCCTGGACGCTTACAATCAGCCCCAGCATTTT
CDR3aa: CASSTLDAYNQPQHF

d_gene: .
j_gene: TRBJ1-3
abundance: .
v_gene: TRBV5-1
CDR3nt: TGCGCCAGCAGCTTGGACAGGGGAAACACCATATATTTT
CDR3aa: CASSLDRGNTIYF

d_gene: .
j_gene: TRBJ2-3
abundance: once
v_gene: TRBV19
CDR3nt: TGTGCCTGGAATAGTCGGACAGATACGCAGTATTTT
CDR3aa: CAWNSRTDTQYF

d_gene: TRBD2
j_gene: TRBJ2-1
abundance: .
v_gene: TRBV5-1
CDR3nt: TGCGCCAGCAGCTATATGGGACTAGCGGGAGTCTACAATGAGCAGTTCTTC
CDR3aa: CASSYMGLAGVYNEQFF

d_gene: .
j_gene: TRBJ2-7
abundance: .
v_gene: TRBV14
CDR3nt: TGTGCCAGCAGTTTACAATCCTACGAGCAGTACTTC
CDR3aa: CASSLQSYEQYF

d_gene: TRBD2
j_gene: TRBJ2-3
abundance: .
v_gene: TRBV5-4
CDR3nt: TGTGCCAGCAACCTAGCGGAAAGCACAGATACGCAGTATTTT
CDR3aa: CASNLAESTDTQYF

d_gene: .
j_gene: TRBJ2-3
abundance: .
v_gene: TRBV28
CDR3nt: TGTGCCAGCAGTATAAGCACAGATACGCAGTATTTT
CDR3aa: CASSISTDTQYF

d_gene: TRBD1
j_gene: TRBJ1-2
abundance: .
v_gene: TRBV6-5
CDR3nt: TGTGCCAGCAGTCGAAGGACAGGGTCAAACTATGGCTACACCTTC
CDR3aa: CASSRRTGSNYGYTF

d_gene: TRBD2
j_gene: TRBJ2-7
abundance: .
v_gene: TRBV6-5
CDR3nt: TGTGCCAGCAGCCGGTCCGGACTAGGAAACTACGAGCAGTACTTC
CDR3aa: CASSRSGLGNYEQYF

d_gene: .
j_gene: TRBJ2-2
abundance: .
v_gene: TRBV13
CDR3nt: TGTGCCAGCAGCTTAGGCCTGGGGGGCCCGAACACCGGGGAGCTGTTTTTT
CDR3aa: CASSLGLGGPNTGELFF

d_gene: TRBD2
j_gene: TRBJ2-1
abundance: few
v_gene: TRBV29-1
CDR3nt: TGCAGCCTAGCGGGAGGGTTCGGGGTAGCCAATGAGCAGTTCTTC
CDR3aa: CSLAGGFGVANEQFF

d_gene: TRBD2
j_gene: TRBJ2-1
abundance: .
v_gene: TRBV7-2
CDR3nt: TGTGCCAGCAGCTTAAGGGGGACTAGCGGGAGAAATGAGCAGTTCTTC
CDR3aa: CASSLRGTSGRNEQFF

d_gene: TRBD1
j_gene: TRBJ1-5
abundance: .
v_gene: TRBV28
CDR3nt: TGTGCCAGCCAGGGGGGGAGGGCCAATCAGCCCCAGCATTTT
CDR3aa: CASQGGRANQPQHF

d_gene: .
j_gene: TRBJ2-2
abundance: .
v_gene: TRBV5-1
CDR3nt: TGCGCCAGCAGCCCGGGACGGAACACCGGGGAGCTGTTTTTT
CDR3aa: CASSPGRNTGELFF

d_gene: .
j_gene: TRBJ2-7
abundance: .
v_gene: TRBV2
CDR3nt: TGTGCCAGCAGGCCCTACGAGCAGTACTTC
CDR3aa: CASRPYEQYF

d_gene: .
j_gene: TRBJ1-2
abundance: .
v_gene: TRBV6-5
CDR3nt: TGTGCCAGCAGTCTGGGTTCGGACGGCTATGGCTACACCTTC
CDR3aa: CASSLGSDGYGYTF

d_gene: TRBD2
j_gene: TRBJ2-7
abundance: .
v_gene: TRBV14
CDR3nt: TGTGCCAGCAGCCAAGTAAACGGGAGGGCCACCGAGCAGTACTTC
CDR3aa: CASSQVNGRATEQYF

d_gene: .
j_gene: TRBJ1-1
abundance: once
v_gene: TRBV21-1
CDR3nt: TGTGCCAGCAGCAAGCTAGCGGGCGGGACTGAAGCTTTCTTT
CDR3aa: CASSKLAGGTEAFF

d_gene: .
j_gene: TRBJ2-3
abundance: .
v_gene: TRBV5-6
CDR3nt: TGTGCCAGCAGCTTGTATGGGGGCGGCACAGATACGCAGTATTTT
CDR3aa: CASSLYGGGTDTQYF